This T cell receptor (beta chain) was captured in a study of Ad26.COV2.S vaccination and SARS-CoV-2 variants. Study as a whole: Ad26.COV2.S was injected intramuscularly once or twice, 56 days apart.

The study, taken as a whole, reports: After vaccination, substantial breadth of spike-specific CD8+ and CD4+ responses was reported.

The repertoire was sequenced with immunoSEQ multiplex PCR; TCRdb's copy has only in-frame clones and lacks some. The sample consists of 380,000 or so clones, around 88% of them appearing once. Notes on this clone: The antigen remains undetermined.

This CDR3 has 15 amino acids. V was cut by 1 base and J by 7 bases, with 16 bases left in between. CDR1 and CDR2 from the germline V gene are SEHNR and FQNEAQ (reference sequence). Treatment described: roughly 18 received Ad26.COV2.S at low or high dose, single or two shots; 5 received placebo; per-sample allocation not given. Material that was analyzed had been drawn on day 63 after the first vaccine or placebo injection. Ad26 vector vaccine expressed Wuhan-strain SARS-CoV-2 spike. The sequences come from peripheral blood, collected in a trial of Ad26.COV2.S vaccine versus placebo. The V and J genes are TRBV7-9 and TRBJ1-2, with D perhaps matching TRBD1 (6 bases). The receptor was isolated from a person between 18 and 65 years old who received the Ad26.COV2.S COVID-19 vaccine or a placebo. CDR3 amino acids: CASSLGATKGGGYTF. CDR3 coding DNA: TGTGCCAGCAGCTTAGGGGCCACAAAAGGGGGTGGCTACACCTTC.